This TCR beta chain stems from a study of T cell responses to AZD1222 COVID-19 vaccine. The overall study: Timing groups of about 4 and about 12 weeks for second doses were pooled.

The table came from immunoSEQ multiplex PCR; TCRdb's copy has only in-frame clones and leaves some out. In the table there are more than 150,000 clones, around 92% of which are singletons. Findings of the study overall: Vaccine-related CD4 TCRs covered spike, predominating at 160-218 and 743-854. Rises in breadth and depth of Spike-specific TCRs came after two AZD1222 doses.

With respect to this clone: Antigen specificity is unknown.

V dropped 0 bases and J dropped 8 bases, with 14 bases sitting between them. The CDR3 spans 15 residues. CDR1 and CDR2 (germline): SGHRS, YFSETQ. The chain has TRBV5-1 and TRBJ1-4, with a possible D match to TRBD1 (5 bases). This specimen consisted of peripheral blood, obtained on day 0 of AZD1222 vaccination. The clonotype comes from an adult in good health. The CDR3 is CASSLGSQGREKLFF. CDR3 nucleotides: TGCGCCAGCAGCTTGGGTTCCCAGGGACGGGAAAAACTGTTTTTT.